This T cell receptor (beta chain) was identified during a study of long-term antiretroviral therapy in people with HIV. Study-wide results and limits: Although diversity increased after ART, it remained lower than in transplant donor controls.

Each sample contained roughly 0.85-11 million cryopreserved PBMC, thawed before DNA extraction. Regarding this clone: Its specificity is unknown.

V was clipped by 6 bases and J by 8 bases; unmatched bases: 9. CDR1 is SNHLY and CDR2 is FYNNEI in the germline V gene. The CDR3 runs to 14 residues. Survey level was the resolution at which the v3.0 immunoSEQ assay ran. The sequencing target was about 35,000-55,000 T-cell genomes per sample. The assay was immunoSEQ multiplex PCR, and TCRdb's table has in-frame clones only and misses some. This table holds under 15,000 clones, about 78% found once. The chain employs TRBV2 and TRBJ1-4; 7 bases agree with TRBD1. The material sequenced was unsorted PBMCs, taken 1.3 years after starting antiretroviral therapy. The TCR comes from a young woman with HIV. The CDR3 loop reads CASSGDREGEKLFF. CDR3 bases: TGTGCCAGCAGCGGTGACAGGGAGGGGGAAAAACTGTTTTTT.